This T cell receptor (beta chain) was identified during a study of CD8+ T cells in alopecia areata. Treatment reported: oral pan-JAK inhibitor, 5-10 mg twice daily. Trimming cost V 7 bases and J 7 bases, with 19 bases left between them. The CDR3 is 14 residues long. The germline gives CDR1 SEHNR, CDR2 FQNEAQ (reference sequence). This clone was seen more than once but under ten times. Its antigen is undetermined. Notes on the study in general: There were also resident alphabeta T cells of normal skin sequenced in scalp samples. Tofacitinib significantly brought down scalp clonality and expanded CD8+ clones among top 100.

Extracted RNA was reverse transcribed, and the resulting cDNA served as sequencing template. Generated by immunoSEQ multiplex PCR, the TCRdb table keeps only in-frame clones and is missing some. This sample has 85,000 to 95,000 clones, with around 70% found just once. The specimen comprised CD8+ T cells sorted from blood, sampled around week 46, from a patient treated with tofacitinib. The J gene is TRBJ1-1, the V gene TRBV7-9, with D tentatively TRBD1 (5 bases). The origin of this receptor is a human donor with alopecia areata. Here the CDR3 DNA reads TGTGCCAGCACCCCTGGGGACGATGATAGTGAAGCTTTCTTT. Translation: CASTPGDDDSEAFF. Drawing the rest from reference TRBV7-9 and TRBJ1-1, the complete variable domain is DTGVSQNPRHKITKRGQNVTFRCDPISEHNRLYWYRQTLGQGPEFLTYFQNEAQLEKSRLLSDRFSAERPKGSFSTLEIQRTEQGDSAMYLCASTPGDDDSEAFFGQGTRLTVV.